Sequencing of this T cell receptor beta chain was carried out in a study of blood T cell repertoires in COVID-19. About the research overall: Acute and convalescent COVID-19 samples came from the United States, Italy and Spain. In each case, the material was cDNA or gDNA derived from T cells, B-cell-depleted T cells, or PBMCs.

There are a few counts of this clone. Methods used by the authors: The authors estimated nucleated cell counts from reference gene primer amplification. Data came from immunoSEQ multiplex PCR; TCRdb stores just in-frame clones and leaves some out. V and J calls plus clone size are reproduced from that table; the DNA served to infer D and trimming. The sample includes about 210,000 clones, 75% to 90% of them seen just once. The CDR3 runs 14 residues. The germline V and J ends were trimmed by 7 bases and 2 bases, with 12 bases remaining between them. Germline CDR1 is MDHEN and CDR2 is SYDVKM. The source material was peripheral blood. The chain is built from TRBV28 and TRBJ2-1, with D unresolved. The receptor was isolated from a man in his forties with acute or convalescent COVID-19. The CDR3: CASTSRNAYNEQFF. DNA for the CDR3: TGTGCCAGCACCTCCAGGAACGCCTACAATGAGCAGTTCTTC. The full variable domain, its missing parts supplied by reference TRBV28 and TRBJ2-1, is DVKVTQSSRYLVKRTGEKVFLECVQDMDHENMFWYRQDPGLGLRLIYFSYDVKMKEKGDIPEGYSVSREKKERFSLILESASTNQTSMYLCASTSRNAYNEQFFGPGTRLTVL.